Included here is one TCR beta chain sequence, with context. This record comes from a study of OX40 agonist ivuxolimab in advanced cancers. Study background: Head and neck, renal cell, melanoma or hepatocellular carcinoma were the cancers that dose-escalation patients had.

The V end was cut by 3 bases, the J end by 10 bases, with 19 bases between. The CDR3 spans 15 residues. Germline values: CDR1 KGHSH, CDR2 LQKENI. Here immunoSEQ multiplex PCR was the method, and the copy in TCRdb shows in-frame clones only, minus some. The data contain 85,000 to 90,000 clones, around 83% of them seen just once; the ten biggest clones take up 0.22%. The J gene is TRBJ2-1, the V gene TRBV18; D is ambiguous. The source was CD4+ or CD8+ T cells sorted from blood, collected in a trial of the OX40 agonist ivuxolimab. This TCR was sampled from an adult with an advanced solid tumor such as melanoma, head and neck, liver or kidney cancer. This CDR3 is CASSPTRPGPREQFF. Here the CDR3 DNA reads TGTGCCAGCTCACCGACTCGCCCCGGGCCAAGGGAGCAGTTCTTC.